This TCR beta chain was captured in a study of blood T cells in healthy people across ages. This clonotype was detected a few times. CDR1 and CDR2 (germline): MRHNA, SNTAGT. V was clipped by 2 bases and J by 4 bases, with 17 bases between them. This CDR3 is built from 16 residues. The authors ran a second PCR of roughly 6 to 12 cycles using a sample-barcoded 5' primer and a J-beta primer mix. One entry per CDR3 protein, called by TCRdb with MiXCR from the 5' RACE reads. The data hold some 1,800,000 distinct CDR3 sequences, with 30% to 40% observed a single time. The genes are TRBV6-4 and TRBJ2-5; D is possibly TRBD2 (6 bases). This receptor was identified in a human donor in good health. The sample consisted of blood. In nucleotides, the CDR3 is TGTGCCAGCAGTGACGGGCCCTCTGGAGGGGCAGAGACCCAGTACTTC. This gives the protein CASSDGPSGGAETQYF.